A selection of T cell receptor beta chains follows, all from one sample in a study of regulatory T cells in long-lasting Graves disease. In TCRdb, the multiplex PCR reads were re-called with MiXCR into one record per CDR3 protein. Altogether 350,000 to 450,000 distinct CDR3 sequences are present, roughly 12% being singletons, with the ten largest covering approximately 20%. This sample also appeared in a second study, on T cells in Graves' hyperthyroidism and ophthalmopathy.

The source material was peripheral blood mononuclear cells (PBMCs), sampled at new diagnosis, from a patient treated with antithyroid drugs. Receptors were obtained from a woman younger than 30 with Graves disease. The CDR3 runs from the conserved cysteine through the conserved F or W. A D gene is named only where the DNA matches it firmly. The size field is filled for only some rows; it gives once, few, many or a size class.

DNA: TGCGCCAGCAGCCAAGGGGCGCGGCGAGGGAGAGGTGTGGGTGAGCAGTTCTTC
CDR3: CASSQGARRGRGVGEQFF
V: TRBV4-3
size: NA
J: TRBJ2-1
D: NA
length: 18

DNA: TGTGCCAGCAGTTTCGGGCAGGTTGGGGATCAGCCCCAGCATTTT
CDR3: CASSFGQVGDQPQHF
V: TRBV12-3/TRBV12-4
size: many
J: TRBJ1-5
D: NA
length: 15

DNA: TGTGCCAGCAGTTTAAGGGTACTCCAAGAGACCCAGTACTTC
CDR3: CASSLRVLQETQYF
V: TRBV12-3/TRBV12-4
size: many
J: TRBJ2-5
D: NA
length: 14

DNA: TGCGCCAGCAGCTTGGAGGCAGAACCACGAGATGGCTACACCTTC
CDR3: CASSLEAEPRDGYTF
V: TRBV5-1
size: many
J: TRBJ1-2
D: NA
length: 15

DNA: TGTGCCAGCAGCTTGGGTGTGGGATCCTACGAGCAGTACTTC
CDR3: CASSLGVGSYEQYF
V: TRBV5-5
size: few
J: TRBJ2-7
D: NA
length: 14

DNA: TGTGCCAGCAGCTCCGGACGGGACAATGAGCAGTTCTTC
CDR3: CASSSGRDNEQFF
V: TRBV7-3
size: many
J: TRBJ2-1
D: NA
length: 13

DNA: TGTGCCAGCAGCTTAGAAGTCGGGAGGCGTCCCTACAATGAGCAGTTCTTC
CDR3: CASSLEVGRRPYNEQFF
V: TRBV7-3
size: many
J: TRBJ2-1
D: TRBD2
length: 17

DNA: TGTGCCAGCAGCTATTTGGGAGCCGGGACTGAGTCTGGAAACACCATATATTTT
CDR3: CASSYLGAGTESGNTIYF
V: TRBV5-6
size: NA
J: TRBJ1-3
D: NA
length: 18

DNA: TGCGCCAGCAGCTTGTACGGGACAACTAACTACGAGCAGTACTTC
CDR3: CASSLYGTTNYEQYF
V: TRBV5-1
size: many
J: TRBJ2-7
D: NA
length: 15

DNA: TGCAGTGCTAGTTGGGGACATAGCAATCAGCCCCAGCATTTT
CDR3: CSASWGHSNQPQHF
V: TRBV20-1
size: NA
J: TRBJ1-5
D: NA
length: 14

DNA: TGTGCCAGCAGTTACCCGACCGGGACAGGGCCCCGCGAAGCTTTCTTT
CDR3: CASSYPTGTGPREAFF
V: TRBV6-5
size: many
J: TRBJ1-1
D: TRBD1
length: 16

DNA: TGTGCCTGGAGGTCCGACAGGAGCTCCTATAATTCACCCCTCCACTTT
CDR3: CAWRSDRSSYNSPLHF
V: TRBV30
size: many
J: TRBJ1-6
D: NA
length: 16

DNA: TGTGCCAGCAGTCATAATGGGAATGAGCAGTTCTTC
CDR3: CASSHNGNEQFF
V: TRBV3-1
size: many
J: TRBJ2-1
D: NA
length: 12

DNA: TGTGCCTGGATCACAGGGGGTGAAGACTATGGCTACACCTTC
CDR3: CAWITGGEDYGYTF
V: TRBV30
size: many
J: TRBJ1-2
D: TRBD1
length: 14

DNA: TGTGCCAGCAGCCCTAAAAGCCTCCGGGGAGGGGTGAATGAGCAGTTCTTC
CDR3: CASSPKSLRGGVNEQFF
V: TRBV5-4
size: NA
J: TRBJ2-1
D: TRBD2
length: 17

DNA: TGTGCCAGCAGCTTATACCCGGGACTAGCGGGCGACAATGAGCAGTTCTTC
CDR3: CASSLYPGLAGDNEQFF
V: TRBV6-1
size: NA
J: TRBJ2-1
D: TRBD2
length: 17

DNA: TGTGCCAGCAGCCCAGGACTAGCTCCCGAGCAAAGGTCCTACAATGAGCAGTTCTTC
CDR3: CASSPGLAPEQRSYNEQFF
V: TRBV5-6
size: few
J: TRBJ2-1
D: TRBD2
length: 19

DNA: TGTGCCAGCAGCCGCAGGGGGCCACCGGGACAGTATAGTGAGCAGTTCTTC
CDR3: CASSRRGPPGQYSEQFF
V: TRBV7-2
size: many
J: TRBJ2-1
D: TRBD1
length: 17

DNA: TGTGCCAGCAGCCCGGACCCAACAGGGGTAGAGACCCAGTACTTC
CDR3: CASSPDPTGVETQYF
V: TRBV5-5
size: NA
J: TRBJ2-5
D: TRBD1
length: 15

DNA: TGCAGTGCTAGGGCGCCCCCCCAAGATACGCAGTATTTT
CDR3: CSARAPPQDTQYF
V: TRBV20-1
size: many
J: TRBJ2-3
D: NA
length: 13

DNA: TGTGCCAGCAGTTTCACCGGGGGGAGGACAGATACGCAGTATTTT
CDR3: CASSFTGGRTDTQYF
V: TRBV12-3/TRBV12-4
size: many
J: TRBJ2-3
D: TRBD2
length: 15

DNA: TGTGCCAGCAGCGACTCCCGCCAAGATGGCTACACCTTC
CDR3: CASSDSRQDGYTF
V: TRBV6-1
size: few
J: TRBJ1-2
D: NA
length: 13

DNA: TGTGCCAGCAGGAAAGGCGCCGGGAGCTCCTACGAGCAGTACTTC
CDR3: CASRKGAGSSYEQYF
V: TRBV27
size: NA
J: TRBJ2-7
D: NA
length: 15

DNA: TGTGCCAGTAGGAGTAATGAGCAGTTCTTC
CDR3: CASRSNEQFF
V: TRBV19
size: NA
J: TRBJ2-1
D: NA
length: 10

DNA: TGCGCCAGCAGCCCGACAGGGCGCCGAGAAAAACTGTATTTT
CDR3: CASSPTGRREKLYF
V: TRBV5-1
size: few
J: TRBJ1-4
D: TRBD1
length: 14

DNA: TGCGCCAGCAGCTTGGCAAGGGCCGGTTTCGGGAGAAACATTCAGTACTTC
CDR3: CASSLARAGFGRNIQYF
V: TRBV5-1
size: few
J: TRBJ2-4
D: NA
length: 17

DNA: TGTGCCAGCAGCCGGCTAGAGACCCAGTACTTC
CDR3: CASSRLETQYF
V: TRBV14
size: many
J: TRBJ2-5
D: NA
length: 11

DNA: TGTGCCTGGAGTGTAGGCACGGGAGGGCGCGCAGATACGCAGTATTTT
CDR3: CAWSVGTGGRADTQYF
V: TRBV30
size: few
J: TRBJ2-3
D: TRBD2
length: 16

DNA: TGCAGTGCCTTTAGCGTAAGCTCCACAGATACGCAGTATTTT
CDR3: CSAFSVSSTDTQYF
V: TRBV20-1
size: NA
J: TRBJ2-3
D: NA
length: 14

DNA: TGTGCCAGCAGCTTAAATTTCGGCCTAGGGGAGACCCAGTACTTC
CDR3: CASSLNFGLGETQYF
V: TRBV7-3
size: many
J: TRBJ2-5
D: NA
length: 15

DNA: TGTGCCAGCAGTTTTGTCAGGGGCCAAGAGACCCAGTACTTC
CDR3: CASSFVRGQETQYF
V: TRBV12-3/TRBV12-4
size: many
J: TRBJ2-5
D: NA
length: 14

DNA: TGTGCCAGCAGCTTAGTTAGGGACAATGAGCAGTTCTTC
CDR3: CASSLVRDNEQFF
V: TRBV11-3
size: many
J: TRBJ2-1
D: NA
length: 13

DNA: TGTGCCAGCAGCCGGGAGCGGAGGGGGAGGACTGAAGCTTTCTTT
CDR3: CASSRERRGRTEAFF
V: TRBV7-2
size: many
J: TRBJ1-1
D: NA
length: 15

DNA: TGTGCCAGCAGCTTGTCTTCATGGGGATGGATGAACACTGAAGCTTTCTTT
CDR3: CASSLSSWGWMNTEAFF
V: TRBV5-6
size: few
J: TRBJ1-1
D: NA
length: 17

DNA: TGTGCCAGCAGCTTAGCCCCCGGGACAGGCCCGGGACTAGCGGGTCCCAATGAGCAGTTCTTC
CDR3: CASSLAPGTGPGLAGPNEQFF
V: TRBV11-2
size: many
J: TRBJ2-1
D: TRBD2
length: 21

DNA: TGCGCCAGCAGCTATCAGGGTGCAGCTAATGAAAAACTGTTTTTT
CDR3: CASSYQGAANEKLFF
V: TRBV5-1
size: few
J: TRBJ1-4
D: NA
length: 15

DNA: TGTGCCGCGGGACAGGGTGGATTTGGCACCTTC
CDR3: CAAGQGGFGTF
V: TRBV19
size: few
J: TRBJ1-2
D: TRBD1
length: 11

DNA: TGTGCCAGCTCACCGCGGCGGACTAGCGGGGCCCCCTCTGGGACCAACGTCCTGACTTTC
CDR3: CASSPRRTSGAPSGTNVLTF
V: TRBV18
size: few
J: TRBJ2-6
D: TRBD2
length: 20

DNA: TGTGCCAGCAGCTTTGGCCGGGGATTTTCGAACACCGGGGAGCTGTTTTTT
CDR3: CASSFGRGFSNTGELFF
V: TRBV11-2
size: many
J: TRBJ2-2
D: NA
length: 17

DNA: TGTGCCAGCAGTGGAAATTTGGGAAACCCAACGCAGTATTTT
CDR3: CASSGNLGNPTQYF
V: TRBV2
size: many
J: TRBJ2-3
D: NA
length: 14

DNA: TGTGCCAGCAGCCTTCAAATTACAGAGCAGTACTTC
CDR3: CASSLQITEQYF
V: TRBV28
size: few
J: TRBJ2-7
D: NA
length: 12

DNA: TGTGCCACCAGTGATTTCGCAGGGCAGACCCAGTACTTC
CDR3: CATSDFAGQTQYF
V: TRBV24-1
size: many
J: TRBJ2-5
D: NA
length: 13

DNA: TGTGCCAGCAGCCTGAGAGAGGTTTCCTACGAGCAGTACTTC
CDR3: CASSLREVSYEQYF
V: TRBV7-9
size: many
J: TRBJ2-7
D: NA
length: 14

DNA: TGTGCCAGCAGCTTGGGGGCTGGCGGGGAGCTGTTTTTT
CDR3: CASSLGAGGELFF
V: TRBV11-3
size: many
J: TRBJ2-2
D: NA
length: 13

DNA: TGTGCCAGCTCACTTAGGACTAGCGGCGTCGGTGAGCAGTTCTTC
CDR3: CASSLRTSGVGEQFF
V: TRBV18
size: few
J: TRBJ2-1
D: TRBD2
length: 15

DNA: TGTGCCAGCAGTCGGGGGGGGTGGGGCACTGAAGCTTTCTTT
CDR3: CASSRGGWGTEAFF
V: TRBV28
size: many
J: TRBJ1-1
D: NA
length: 14

DNA: TGTGCCAGTCGGATGGGGGTAAGGAACACTGAAGCTTTCTTT
CDR3: CASRMGVRNTEAFF
V: TRBV19
size: many
J: TRBJ1-1
D: NA
length: 14

DNA: TGTGCCAGCAGTCCAATTTTGAAGGGGACTGAAGCTTTCTTT
CDR3: CASSPILKGTEAFF
V: TRBV6-1
size: many
J: TRBJ1-1
D: NA
length: 14

DNA: TGCGCCAGCAGCCAAGAAGGGACGATCTATGATGGCTACACCTTC
CDR3: CASSQEGTIYDGYTF
V: TRBV4-1
size: NA
J: TRBJ1-2
D: NA
length: 15

DNA: TGTGCCAGCAGGGACAGGGCCTACAATGAGCAGTTCTTC
CDR3: CASRDRAYNEQFF
V: TRBV2
size: few
J: TRBJ2-1
D: TRBD1
length: 13